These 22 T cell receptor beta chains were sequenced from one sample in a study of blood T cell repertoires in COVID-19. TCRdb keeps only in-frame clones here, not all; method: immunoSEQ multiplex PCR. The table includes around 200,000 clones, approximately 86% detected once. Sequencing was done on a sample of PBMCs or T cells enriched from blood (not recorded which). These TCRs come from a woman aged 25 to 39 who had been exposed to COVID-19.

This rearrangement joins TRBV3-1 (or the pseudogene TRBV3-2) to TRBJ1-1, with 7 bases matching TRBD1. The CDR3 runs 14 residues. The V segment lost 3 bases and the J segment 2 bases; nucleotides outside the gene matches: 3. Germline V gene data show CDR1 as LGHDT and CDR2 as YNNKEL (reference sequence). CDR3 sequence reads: CASSQQGGNTEAFF. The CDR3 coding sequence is TGTGCCAGCAGCCAGCAGGGGGGAAACACTGAAGCTTTCTTT.

CDR3 coding DNA: TGTGCCAGCAGTAGGCGGACAGGGGGGAACACTGAAGCTTTCTTT. Translation gives CASSRRTGGNTEAFF. The rearrangement uses TRBV27 and TRBJ1-1, with TRBD1 identical over 10 bases. The CDR3 extends over 15 amino acids. Germline CDR1 is MNHEY and CDR2 is SMNVEV (reference sequence). Losses at the gene ends were 5 bases for V and 1 base for J; bases not matched to a gene: 4.

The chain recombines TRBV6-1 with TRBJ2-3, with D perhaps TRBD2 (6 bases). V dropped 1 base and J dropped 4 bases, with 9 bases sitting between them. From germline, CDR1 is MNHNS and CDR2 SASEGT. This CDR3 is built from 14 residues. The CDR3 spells CASSEGGDPDTQYF. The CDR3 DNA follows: TGTGCCAGCAGTGAAGGGGGGGATCCAGATACGCAGTATTTT.

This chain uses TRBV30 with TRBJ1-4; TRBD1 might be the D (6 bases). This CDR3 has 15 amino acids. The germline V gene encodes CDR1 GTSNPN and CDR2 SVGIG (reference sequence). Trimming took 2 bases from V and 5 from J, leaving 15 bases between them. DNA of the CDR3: TGTGCCTGGAGTCTCGGAACAGGGTCAAATGAAAAACTGTTTTTT. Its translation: CAWSLGTGSNEKLFF.

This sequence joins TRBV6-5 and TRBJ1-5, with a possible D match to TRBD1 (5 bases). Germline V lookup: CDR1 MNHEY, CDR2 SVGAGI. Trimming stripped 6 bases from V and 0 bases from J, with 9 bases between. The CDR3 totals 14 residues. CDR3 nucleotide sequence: TGTGCCAGCAGACCGGGGGGTAGCAATCAGCCCCAGCATTTT. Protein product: CASRPGGSNQPQHF.

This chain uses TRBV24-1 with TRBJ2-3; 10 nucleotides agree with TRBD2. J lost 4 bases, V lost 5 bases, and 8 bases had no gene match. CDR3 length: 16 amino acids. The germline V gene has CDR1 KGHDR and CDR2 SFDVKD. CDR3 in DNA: TGTGCCACCAGTGGCGCAGCGGGGGGGCAGTCAGATACGCAGTATTTT. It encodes CATSGAAGGQSDTQYF.

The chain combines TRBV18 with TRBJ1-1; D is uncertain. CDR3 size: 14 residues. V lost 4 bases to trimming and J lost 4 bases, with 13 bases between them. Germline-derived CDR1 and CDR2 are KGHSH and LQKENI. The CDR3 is CASSRSPGSTEAFF. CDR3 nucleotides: TGTGCCAGCTCACGGTCCCCGGGGAGCACTGAAGCTTTCTTT.

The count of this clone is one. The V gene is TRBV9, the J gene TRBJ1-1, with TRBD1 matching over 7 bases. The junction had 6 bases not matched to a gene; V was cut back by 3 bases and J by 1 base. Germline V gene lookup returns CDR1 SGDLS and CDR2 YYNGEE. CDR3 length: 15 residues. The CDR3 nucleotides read TGTGCCAGCAGCGCCTCGGCAGGGGGGAACACTGAAGCTTTCTTT. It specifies CASSASAGGNTEAFF.

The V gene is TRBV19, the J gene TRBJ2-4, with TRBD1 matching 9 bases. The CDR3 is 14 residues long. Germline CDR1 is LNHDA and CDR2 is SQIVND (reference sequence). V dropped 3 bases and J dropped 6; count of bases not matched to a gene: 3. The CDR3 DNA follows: TGTGCCAGTAGTATCCTACAGGGGGCAAACATTCAGTACTTC. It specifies CASSILQGANIQYF.

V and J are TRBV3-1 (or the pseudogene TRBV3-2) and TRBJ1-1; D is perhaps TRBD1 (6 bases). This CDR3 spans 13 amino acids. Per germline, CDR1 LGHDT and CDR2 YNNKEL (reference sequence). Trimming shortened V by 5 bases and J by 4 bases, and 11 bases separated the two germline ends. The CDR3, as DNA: TGTGCCAGCAGCTCCACAGGGTCCACTGAAGCTTTCTTT. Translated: CASSSTGSTEAFF.

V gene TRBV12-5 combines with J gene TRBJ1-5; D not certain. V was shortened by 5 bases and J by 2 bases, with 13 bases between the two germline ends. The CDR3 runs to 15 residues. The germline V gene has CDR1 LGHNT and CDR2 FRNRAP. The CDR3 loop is CASGPRETGNQPQHF. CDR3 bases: TGTGCTAGTGGTCCTCGGGAGACGGGCAATCAGCCCCAGCATTTT.

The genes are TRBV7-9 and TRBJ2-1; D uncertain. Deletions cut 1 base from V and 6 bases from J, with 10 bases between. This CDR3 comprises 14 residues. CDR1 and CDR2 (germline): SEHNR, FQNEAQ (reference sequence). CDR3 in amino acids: CASSLENRVNEQFF. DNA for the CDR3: TGTGCCAGCAGCTTAGAGAACCGCGTCAATGAGCAGTTCTTC.

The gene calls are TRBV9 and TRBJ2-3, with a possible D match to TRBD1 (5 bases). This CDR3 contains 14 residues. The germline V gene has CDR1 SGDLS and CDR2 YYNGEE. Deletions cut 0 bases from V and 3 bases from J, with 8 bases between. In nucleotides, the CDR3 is TGTGCCAGCAGCGTAGGGACATCAACAGATACGCAGTATTTT. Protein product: CASSVGTSTDTQYF.

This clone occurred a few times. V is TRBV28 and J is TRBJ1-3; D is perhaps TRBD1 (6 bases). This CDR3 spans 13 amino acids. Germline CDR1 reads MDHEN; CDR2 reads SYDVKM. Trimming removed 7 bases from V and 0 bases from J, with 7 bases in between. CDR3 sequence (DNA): TGTGCCAGCACGGACAGCTCTGGAAACACCATATATTTT. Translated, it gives CASTDSSGNTIYF.

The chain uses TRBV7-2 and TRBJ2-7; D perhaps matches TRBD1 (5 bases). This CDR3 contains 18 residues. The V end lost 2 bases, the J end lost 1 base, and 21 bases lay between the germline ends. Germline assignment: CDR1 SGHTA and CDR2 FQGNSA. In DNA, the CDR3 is TGTGCCAGCAGCTTATATGGGGCTTTGGTTTTTAGTTCCTACGAGCAGTACTTC. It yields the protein CASSLYGALVFSSYEQYF.

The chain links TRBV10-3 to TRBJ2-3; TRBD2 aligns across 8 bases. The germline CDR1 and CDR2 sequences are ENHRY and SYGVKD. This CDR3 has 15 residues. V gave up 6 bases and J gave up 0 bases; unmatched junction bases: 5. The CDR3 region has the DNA TGTGCCATCAGGTTAGCGGGGCGAAGCACAGATACGCAGTATTTT. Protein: CAIRLAGRSTDTQYF.

The CDR3 spells CASSPRGRTYGYTF. The CDR3 DNA reads as TGTGCCAGCAGTCCCAGGGGGCGCACCTATGGCTACACCTTC. The J gene is TRBJ1-2, the V gene TRBV27, with 8 bases identical to TRBD1. The V and J ends lost 5 bases and 4 bases, in that order; junction bases with no gene match: 6. CDR1 and CDR2 from the germline V gene are MNHEY and SMNVEV (reference sequence). The CDR3 runs to 14 residues.

The CDR3 bases are TGTGCCAGCAGTGCCACAGGGGGCGGGGGTTCACCCCTCCACTTT. Translated, it gives CASSATGGGGSPLHF. J is TRBJ1-6 and V is TRBV6-4, with 9 bases that match TRBD1. The germline CDR1 and CDR2 sequences are MRHNA and SNTAGT. CDR3 length: 15 amino acids. Trimming removed 4 bases from V and 9 bases from J; junction bases left unmatched: 7.

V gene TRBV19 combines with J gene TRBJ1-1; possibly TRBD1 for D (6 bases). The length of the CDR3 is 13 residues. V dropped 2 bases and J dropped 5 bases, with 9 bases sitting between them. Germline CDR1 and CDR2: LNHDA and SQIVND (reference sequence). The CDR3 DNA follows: TGTGCCAGTAGTATAACAGGGTTAACTGAAGCTTTCTTT. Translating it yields CASSITGLTEAFF.

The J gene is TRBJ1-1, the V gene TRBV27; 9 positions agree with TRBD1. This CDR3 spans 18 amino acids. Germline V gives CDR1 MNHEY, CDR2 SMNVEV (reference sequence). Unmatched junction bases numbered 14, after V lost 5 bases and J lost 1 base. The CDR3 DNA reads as TGTGCCAGCAGTCCCGGACCGGGACAGGGAAGGTGGAACACTGAAGCTTTCTTT. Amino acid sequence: CASSPGPGQGRWNTEAFF.

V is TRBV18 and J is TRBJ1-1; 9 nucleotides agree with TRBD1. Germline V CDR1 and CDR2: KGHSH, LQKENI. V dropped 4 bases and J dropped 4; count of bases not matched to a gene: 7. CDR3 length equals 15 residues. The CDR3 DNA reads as TGTGCCAGCTCACGCGGGACAGGGACTATCACTGAAGCTTTCTTT. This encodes CASSRGTGTITEAFF.

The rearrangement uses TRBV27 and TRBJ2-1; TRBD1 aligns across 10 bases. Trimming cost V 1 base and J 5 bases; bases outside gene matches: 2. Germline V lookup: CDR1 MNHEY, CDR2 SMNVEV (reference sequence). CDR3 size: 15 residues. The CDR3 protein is CASSLWTGGNNEQFF. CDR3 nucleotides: TGTGCCAGCAGTTTATGGACAGGGGGTAACAATGAGCAGTTCTTC.